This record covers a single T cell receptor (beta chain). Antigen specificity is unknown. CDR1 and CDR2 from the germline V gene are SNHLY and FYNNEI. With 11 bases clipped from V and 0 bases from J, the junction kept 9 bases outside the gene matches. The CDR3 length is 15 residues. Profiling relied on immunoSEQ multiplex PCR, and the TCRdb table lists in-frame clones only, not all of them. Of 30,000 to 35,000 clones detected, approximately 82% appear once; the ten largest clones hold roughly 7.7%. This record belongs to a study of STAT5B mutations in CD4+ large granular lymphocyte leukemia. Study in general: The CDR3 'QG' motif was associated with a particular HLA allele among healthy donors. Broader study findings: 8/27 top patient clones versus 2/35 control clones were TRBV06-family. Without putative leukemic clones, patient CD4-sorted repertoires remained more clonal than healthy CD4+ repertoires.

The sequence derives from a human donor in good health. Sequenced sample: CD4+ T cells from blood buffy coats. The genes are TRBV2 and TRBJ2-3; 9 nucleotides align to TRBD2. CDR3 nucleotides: TGTGCCTCACGGCGGGGGGGAGTGAGCACAGATACGCAGTATTTT. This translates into CASRRGGVSTDTQYF.